This T cell receptor beta chain was documented in a study of blood T cell repertoires in COVID-19. Germline CDR1 and CDR2: KGHSH and LQKENI. Between the trimmed V and J ends, which lost 3 bases and 11 bases, there was a span of 19 bases. The CDR3 spans 14 residues. In the study's own analysis: Estimation of nucleated cell counts relied on the amplification of reference gene primers. The assay was immunoSEQ multiplex PCR, and TCRdb's table has in-frame clones only and misses some. V and J calls and clone size are as listed in that table; D and trimming were resolved from the DNA. The sample holds 90,000 to 110,000 clones, around 82% seen once.

Source material: peripheral blood. The chain joins TRBV18 to TRBJ1-1, with D possibly TRBD1 on 5 matching bases. This sequence was found in a woman in her 50s with acute or convalescent COVID-19. CDR3 nucleotide sequence: TGTGCCAGCTCACCCCTCGGGACGGGGGGTGAGGCTTTCTTT. This codes for CASSPLGTGGEAFF.